This T cell receptor (beta chain) was identified in a study of CD8+ T cells in alopecia areata (dated by TCRdb to the late 2010s). In the study overall: The study used high-throughput TCRbeta sequencing to examine T cell clonal expansion in alopecia areata, in both the C3H/HeJ mouse model and human patients. Human TCRbeta sequencing covered scalp tissue and sorted CD4+ and CD8+ peripheral blood T cells from patchy and totalis/universalis alopecia areata patients and healthy controls. Clonality in the scalp was compared among normal scalp (n=4), patchy alopecia areata scalp (n=8), and alopecia totalis/universalis scalp (n=8). RNA was obtained with the PAXgene miRNA kit for fixed scalp, the miRNeasy kit for PBMCs, and the RNeasy kit for mouse skin. immunoSEQ multiplex PCR using 35 Vbeta forward primers and 13 Jbeta reverse primers was used to amplify TCRbeta CDR3 regions.

From alopecia areata patients, peripheral blood was collected along with lesional scalp punch biopsies. PBMCs were separated by density centrifugation and stained for CD3, CD4 and CD8, after which CD4+ and CD8+ T cells were sorted on a FACSAria. As part of a multicenter biomarker study, untreated alopecia areata patients were recruited. In 4 to 6 patients from the biomarker study, the blood CD8+ T cells went through an additional sort into NKG2D-low and NKG2D-high fractions. On the study overall, not on this receptor specifically: Lesional scalp, especially in alopecia totalis/universalis, showed higher clonality and more expanded CD8+ clones than normal scalp, suggesting antigenic drive. Unlike mouse skin, which is dominated by gammadelta T cells, normal human skin has resident alphabeta T cells that are also sequenced, and this complicates analysis of the scalp TCR repertoire. Shared TCR sequences between patients were less evident than in mice, which may be partly attributable to HLA diversity in the patient population.

Library preparation used the immunoSEQ multiplex PCR assay. RNA was extracted from all samples and reverse transcribed into cDNA as template for TCR sequencing. SuperScript III was used to make first-strand cDNA, primed with a 2:1 mix of oligo-dT and random hexamers. Amplification bias was assessed with a synthetic immune receptor repertoire, and residual bias was removed computationally. Concerning the study's data processing: Raw reads were preprocessed to remove errors, and CDR3 was defined by IMGT conventions from the conserved cysteine to phenylalanine. Clonality was calculated as 1 minus Shannon entropy normalized by log2 of the number of productive unique TCRs. CD4 or CD8 identity of scalp clones was inferred by cross-referencing scalp TCRbeta sequences with sorted blood CD4 and CD8 repertoires. TCRdb provides this immuneACCESS table in a form limited to in-frame rearrangements. Some clones are lacking; in checked studies, under half of them reflect an unresolved V gene, and why the rest are absent is not known. V, J and clone size were drawn from that table, and D and trimming were deduced from the DNA. This sample has some 82,000 clones in its table, and roughly half of those were observed once. The leading ten clones occupy around 5% of the sample.

Concerning this clone: The target of this receptor is not known. No much larger clone exists at a distance of one base, and base qualities are not known.

Taken from cysteine to phenylalanine, the CDR3 has 12 residues. The only DNA kept is the CDR3, 36 bases in frame from the first base. V and J lose 5 bases and 6 bases, and a span of 11 bases separates them. CDR1 and CDR2 are read off the germline V gene (reference sequence) as GTSNPN and SVGIG. The specimen was NKG2D-high CD8+ T cells sorted from blood. The cell subset or site label corresponds to: sorted CD8+ NKG2D-high blood T cells. This clonotype was obtained from a human donor with alopecia areata. The sequence joins TRBV30 to TRBJ2-1; the D gene is possibly TRBD1 or TRBD2, each agreeing over 5 bases. The CDR3 reads CAWVEGPNEQFF. At the DNA level, the sequence is TGTGCCTGGGTCGAGGGGCCCAATGAGCAGTTCTTC.